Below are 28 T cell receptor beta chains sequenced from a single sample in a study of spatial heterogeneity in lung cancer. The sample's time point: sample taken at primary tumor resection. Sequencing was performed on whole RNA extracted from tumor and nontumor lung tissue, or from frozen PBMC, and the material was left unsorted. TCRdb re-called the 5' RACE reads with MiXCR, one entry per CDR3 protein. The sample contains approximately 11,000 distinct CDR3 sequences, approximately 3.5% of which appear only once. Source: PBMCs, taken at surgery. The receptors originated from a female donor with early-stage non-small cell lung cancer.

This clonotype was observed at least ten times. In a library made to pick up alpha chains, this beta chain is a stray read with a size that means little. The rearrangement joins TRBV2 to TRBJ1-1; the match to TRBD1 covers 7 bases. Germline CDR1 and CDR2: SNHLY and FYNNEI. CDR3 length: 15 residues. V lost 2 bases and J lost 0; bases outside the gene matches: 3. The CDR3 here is CASSELGQLNTEAFF. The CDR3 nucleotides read TGTGCCAGCAGTGAACTGGGACAGCTGAACACTGAAGCTTTCTTT. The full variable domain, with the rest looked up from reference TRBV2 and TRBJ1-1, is EPEVTQTPSHQVTQMGQEVILRCVPISNHLYFYWYRQILGQKVEFLVSFYNNEISEKSEIFDDQFSVERPDGSNFTLKIRSTKLEDSAMYFCASSELGQLNTEAFFGQGTRLTVV.

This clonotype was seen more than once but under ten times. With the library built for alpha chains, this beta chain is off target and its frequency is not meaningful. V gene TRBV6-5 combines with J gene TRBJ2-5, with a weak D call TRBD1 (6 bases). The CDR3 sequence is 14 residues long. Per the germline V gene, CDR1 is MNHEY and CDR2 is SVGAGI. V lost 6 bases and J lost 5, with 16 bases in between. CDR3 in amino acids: CASRPGQSRETQYF. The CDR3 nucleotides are TGTGCCAGCAGGCCTGGACAGAGCCGGGAGACCCAGTACTTC.

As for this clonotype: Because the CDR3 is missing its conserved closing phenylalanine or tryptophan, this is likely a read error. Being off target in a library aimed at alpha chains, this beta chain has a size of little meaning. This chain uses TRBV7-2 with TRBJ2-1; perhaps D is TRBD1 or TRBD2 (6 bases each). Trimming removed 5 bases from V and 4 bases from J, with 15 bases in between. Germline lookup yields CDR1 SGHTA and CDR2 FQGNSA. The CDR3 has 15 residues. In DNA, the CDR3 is TGTGCCAGCAGCCAGTCGGGGGCCTCGTACAATGAGCAGTTCTTA. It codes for CASSQSGASYNEQFL.

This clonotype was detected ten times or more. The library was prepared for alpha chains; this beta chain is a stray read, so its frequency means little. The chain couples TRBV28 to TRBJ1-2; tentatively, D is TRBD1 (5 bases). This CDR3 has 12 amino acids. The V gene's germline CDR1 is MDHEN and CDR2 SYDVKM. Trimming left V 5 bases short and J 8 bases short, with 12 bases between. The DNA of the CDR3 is TGTGCCAGCAGTGGACAACTAGAGGGCTACACCTTC. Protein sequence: CASSGQLEGYTF.

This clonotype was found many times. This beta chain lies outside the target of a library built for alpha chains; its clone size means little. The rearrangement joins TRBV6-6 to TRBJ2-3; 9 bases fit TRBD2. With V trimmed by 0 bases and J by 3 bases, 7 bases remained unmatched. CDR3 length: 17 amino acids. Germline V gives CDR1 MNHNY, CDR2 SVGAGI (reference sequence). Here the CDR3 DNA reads TGTGCCAGCAGTTACTCGCGGCGGGAGGGCCTGACAGATACGCAGTATTTT. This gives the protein CASSYSRREGLTDTQYF.

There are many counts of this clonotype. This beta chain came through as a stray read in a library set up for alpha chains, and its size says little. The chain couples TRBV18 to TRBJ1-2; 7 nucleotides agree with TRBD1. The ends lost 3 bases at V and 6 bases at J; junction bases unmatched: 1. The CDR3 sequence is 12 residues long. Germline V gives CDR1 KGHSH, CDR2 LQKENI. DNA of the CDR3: TGTGCCAGCTCACCCAGGGGGGATGGCTACACCTTC. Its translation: CASSPRGDGYTF.

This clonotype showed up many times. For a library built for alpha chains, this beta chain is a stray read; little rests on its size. This chain's CDR3 is CASSSGMNTEAFF. The DNA of the CDR3 is TGTGCCAGCTCGTCGGGTATGAACACTGAAGCTTTCTTT. The chain carries TRBV18 and TRBJ1-1; D is undetermined. Germline loops: CDR1 KGHSH, CDR2 LQKENI. CDR3 length: 13 residues. V shed 6 bases and J shed 0 bases, with 8 bases lying between them.

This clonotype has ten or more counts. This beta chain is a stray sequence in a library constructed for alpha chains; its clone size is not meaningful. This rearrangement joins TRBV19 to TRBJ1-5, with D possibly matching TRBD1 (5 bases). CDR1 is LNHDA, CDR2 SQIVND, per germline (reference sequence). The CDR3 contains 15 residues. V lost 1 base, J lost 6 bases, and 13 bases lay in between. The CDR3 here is CASSIVAQGSQPQHF. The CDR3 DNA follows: TGTGCCAGTAGTATAGTTGCCCAGGGCAGTCAGCCCCAGCATTTT.

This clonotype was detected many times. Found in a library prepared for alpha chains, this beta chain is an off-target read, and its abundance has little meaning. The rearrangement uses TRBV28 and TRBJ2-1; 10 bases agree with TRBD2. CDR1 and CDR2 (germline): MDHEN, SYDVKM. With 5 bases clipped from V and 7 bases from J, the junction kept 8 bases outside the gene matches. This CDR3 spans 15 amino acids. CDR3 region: CASSTGTSAANEQFF. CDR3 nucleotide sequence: TGTGCCAGCAGTACCGGGACTAGCGCCGCGAATGAGCAGTTCTTC.

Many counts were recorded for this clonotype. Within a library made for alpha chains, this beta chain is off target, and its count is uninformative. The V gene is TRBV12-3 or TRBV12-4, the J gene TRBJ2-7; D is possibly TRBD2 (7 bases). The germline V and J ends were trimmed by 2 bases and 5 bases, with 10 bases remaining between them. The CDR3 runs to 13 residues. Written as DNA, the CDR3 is TGTGCCAGCAGTTTACCGGGGGGCGACGAGCAGTACTTC. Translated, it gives CASSLPGGDEQYF.

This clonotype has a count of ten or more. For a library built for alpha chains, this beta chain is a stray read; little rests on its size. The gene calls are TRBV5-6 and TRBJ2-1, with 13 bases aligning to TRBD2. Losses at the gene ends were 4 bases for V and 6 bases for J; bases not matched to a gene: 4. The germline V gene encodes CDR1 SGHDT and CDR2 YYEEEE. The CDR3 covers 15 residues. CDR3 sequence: CASSARTSGGNEQFF. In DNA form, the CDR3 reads TGTGCCAGCAGCGCGCGGACTAGCGGGGGCAATGAGCAGTTCTTC. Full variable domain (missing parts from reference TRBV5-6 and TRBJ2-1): DAGVTQSPTHLIKTRGQQVTLRCSPKSGHDTVSWYQQALGQGPQFIFQYYEEEERQRGNFPDRFSGHQFPNYSSELNVNALLLGDSALYLCASSARTSGGNEQFFGPGTRLTVL.

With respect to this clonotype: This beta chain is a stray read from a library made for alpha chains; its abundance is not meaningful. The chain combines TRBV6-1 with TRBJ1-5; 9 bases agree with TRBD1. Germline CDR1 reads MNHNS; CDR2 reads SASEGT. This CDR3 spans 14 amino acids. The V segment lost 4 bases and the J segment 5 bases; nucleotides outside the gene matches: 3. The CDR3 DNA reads TGTGCCAGCAGTGGGGGACAGGGCCATCAGCCCCAGCATTTT. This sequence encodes CASSGGQGHQPQHF.

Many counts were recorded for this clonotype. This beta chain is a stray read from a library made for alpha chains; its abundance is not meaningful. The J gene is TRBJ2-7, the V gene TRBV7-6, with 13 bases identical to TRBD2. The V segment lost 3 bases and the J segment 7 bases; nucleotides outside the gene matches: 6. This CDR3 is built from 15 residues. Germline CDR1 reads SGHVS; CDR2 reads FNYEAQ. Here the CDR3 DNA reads TGTGCCAGCAGCTTGGGGACTAGCGGGACGGGTGAGCAGTACTTC. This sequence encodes CASSLGTSGTGEQYF.

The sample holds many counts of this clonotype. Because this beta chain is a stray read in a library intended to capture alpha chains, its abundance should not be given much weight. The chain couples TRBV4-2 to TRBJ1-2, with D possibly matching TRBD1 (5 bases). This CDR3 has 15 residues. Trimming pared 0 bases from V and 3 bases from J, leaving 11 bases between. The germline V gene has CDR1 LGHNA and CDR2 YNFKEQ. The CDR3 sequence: CASSQDVGDYYGYTF. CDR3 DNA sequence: TGTGCCAGCAGCCAAGATGTGGGGGACTACTATGGCTACACCTTC.

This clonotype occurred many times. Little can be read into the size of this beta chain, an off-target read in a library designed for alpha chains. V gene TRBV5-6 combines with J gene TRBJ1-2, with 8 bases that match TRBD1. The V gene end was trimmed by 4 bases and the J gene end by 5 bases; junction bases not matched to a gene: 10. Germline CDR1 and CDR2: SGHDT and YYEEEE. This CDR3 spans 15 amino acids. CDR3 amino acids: CASSRPGTGGYGYTF. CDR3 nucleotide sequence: TGTGCCAGCAGCCGCCCTGGGACAGGAGGATATGGCTACACCTTC.

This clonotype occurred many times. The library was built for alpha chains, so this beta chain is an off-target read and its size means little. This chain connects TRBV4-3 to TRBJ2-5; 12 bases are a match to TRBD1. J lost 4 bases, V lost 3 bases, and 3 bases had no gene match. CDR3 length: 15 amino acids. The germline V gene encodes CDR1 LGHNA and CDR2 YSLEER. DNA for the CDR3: TGCGCCAGCAGCCAGGGGACAGGGGGCGCAGAGACCCAGTACTTC. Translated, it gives CASSQGTGGAETQYF.

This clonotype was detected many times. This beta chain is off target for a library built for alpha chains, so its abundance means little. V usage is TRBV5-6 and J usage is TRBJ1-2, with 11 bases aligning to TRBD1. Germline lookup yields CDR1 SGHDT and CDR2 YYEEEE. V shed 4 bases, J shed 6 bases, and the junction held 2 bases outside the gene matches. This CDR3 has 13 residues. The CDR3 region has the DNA TGTGCCAGCAGCCGGGGACAGGGGGATGGCTACACCTTC. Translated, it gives CASSRGQGDGYTF.

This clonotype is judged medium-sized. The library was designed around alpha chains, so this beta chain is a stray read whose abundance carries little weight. The CDR3 sequence is CASSQEQGKFYEQYF. The CDR3 nucleotides are TGTGCCAGCAGCCAAGAACAGGGAAAGTTCTACGAGCAGTACTTC. J is TRBJ2-7 and V is TRBV4-2; a weak D match, TRBD1 (6 bases). The CDR3 sequence is 15 residues long. Looked up from germline, CDR1 is LGHNA and CDR2 is YNFKEQ. V lost 0 bases and J 3 bases, leaving 12 bases between the germline ends.

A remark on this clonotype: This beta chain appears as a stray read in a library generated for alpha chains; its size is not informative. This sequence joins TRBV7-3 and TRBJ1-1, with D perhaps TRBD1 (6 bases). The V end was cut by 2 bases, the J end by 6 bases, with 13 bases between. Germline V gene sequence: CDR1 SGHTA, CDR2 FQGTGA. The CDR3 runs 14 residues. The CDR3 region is CASSLSGAKAEAFF. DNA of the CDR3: TGTGCCAGCAGCTTATCAGGGGCGAAAGCTGAAGCTTTCTTT.

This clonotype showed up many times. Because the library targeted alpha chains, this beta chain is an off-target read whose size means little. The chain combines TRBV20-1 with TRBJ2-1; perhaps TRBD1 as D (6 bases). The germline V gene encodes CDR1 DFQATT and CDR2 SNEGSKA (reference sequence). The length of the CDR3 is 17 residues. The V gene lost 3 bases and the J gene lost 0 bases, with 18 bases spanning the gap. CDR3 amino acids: CSARNRVPQSSYNEQFF. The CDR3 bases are TGCAGTGCTAGGAACAGGGTACCCCAGAGCTCCTACAATGAGCAGTTCTTC.

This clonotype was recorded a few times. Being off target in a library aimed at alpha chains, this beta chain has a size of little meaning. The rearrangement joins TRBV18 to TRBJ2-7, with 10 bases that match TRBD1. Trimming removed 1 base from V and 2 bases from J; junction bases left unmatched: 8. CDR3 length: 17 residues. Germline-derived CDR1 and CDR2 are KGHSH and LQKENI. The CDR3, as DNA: TGTGCCAGCTCACCACTGACCGGGACAGGGGACCCCTACGAGCAGTACTTC. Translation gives CASSPLTGTGDPYEQYF.

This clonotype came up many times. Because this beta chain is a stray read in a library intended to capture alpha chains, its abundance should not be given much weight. This CDR3 reads CASSLGSLDQETQYF. The DNA of the CDR3 is TGTGCCAGCAGCTTGGGTAGTTTAGACCAAGAGACCCAGTACTTC. The chain combines TRBV7-9 with TRBJ2-5, with no clear D. V lost 3 bases, J lost 0 bases, and 11 bases lay in between. The CDR3 contains 15 residues. CDR1 is SEHNR, CDR2 FQNEAQ, per germline (reference sequence). The full variable domain, its missing parts supplied by reference TRBV7-9 and TRBJ2-5, is DTGVSQNPRHKITKRGQNVTFRCDPISEHNRLYWYRQTLGQGPEFLTYFQNEAQLEKSRLLSDRFSAERPKGSFSTLEIQRTEQGDSAMYLCASSLGSLDQETQYFGPGTRLLVL.

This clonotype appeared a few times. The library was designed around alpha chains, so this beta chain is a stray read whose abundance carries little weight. CDR3 residues: CASSSPGLAGVGGDTQYF. The CDR3 coding sequence is TGTGCCAGCAGTTCCCCGGGACTAGCGGGAGTCGGTGGAGATACGCAGTATTTT. The chain has TRBV12-3 or TRBV12-4 and TRBJ2-3; TRBD2 matches at 14 bases. V was clipped by 4 bases and J by 5 bases; unmatched bases: 11. This CDR3 region has 18 residues.

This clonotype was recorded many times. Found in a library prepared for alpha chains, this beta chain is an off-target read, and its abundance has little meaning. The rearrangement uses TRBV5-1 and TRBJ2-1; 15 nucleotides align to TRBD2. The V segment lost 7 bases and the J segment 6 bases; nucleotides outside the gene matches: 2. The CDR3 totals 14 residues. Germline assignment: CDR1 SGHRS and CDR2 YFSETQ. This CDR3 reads CASRTSGRGNEQFF. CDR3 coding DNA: TGCGCCAGCCGGACTAGCGGGAGGGGCAATGAGCAGTTCTTC.

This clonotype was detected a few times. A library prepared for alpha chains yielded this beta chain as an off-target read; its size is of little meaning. The CDR3, as DNA: TGTGCCAGCAGCCTCACCTCGAGCGTGAGCGGCAATGGCTACACCTTC. This translates into CASSLTSSVSGNGYTF. V usage is TRBV9 and J usage is TRBJ1-2; no definite D call. V was clipped by 4 bases and J by 6 bases, with 22 bases between them. Germline-derived CDR1 and CDR2 are SGDLS and YYNGEE. The CDR3 runs 16 residues.

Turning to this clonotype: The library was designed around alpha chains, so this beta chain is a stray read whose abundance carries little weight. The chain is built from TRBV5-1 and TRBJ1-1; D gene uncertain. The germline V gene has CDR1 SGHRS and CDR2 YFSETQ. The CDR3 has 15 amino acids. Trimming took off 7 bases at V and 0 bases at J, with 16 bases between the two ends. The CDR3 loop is CASSPGSSLNTEAFF. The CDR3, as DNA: TGCGCCAGCTCACCGGGCAGCTCATTGAACACTGAAGCTTTCTTT. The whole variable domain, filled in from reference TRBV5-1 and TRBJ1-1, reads KAGVTQTPRYLIKTRGQQVTLSCSPISGHRSVSWYQQTPGQGLQFLFEYFSETQRNKGNFPGRFSGRQFSNSRSEMNVSTLELGDSALYLCASSPGSSLNTEAFFGQGTRLTVV.

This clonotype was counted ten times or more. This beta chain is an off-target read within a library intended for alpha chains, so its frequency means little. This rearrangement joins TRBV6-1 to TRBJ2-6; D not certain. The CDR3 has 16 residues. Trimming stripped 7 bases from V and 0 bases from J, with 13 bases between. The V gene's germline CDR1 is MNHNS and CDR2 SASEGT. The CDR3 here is CASIFTRLSGANVLTF. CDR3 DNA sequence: TGTGCCAGCATTTTTACACGTCTCTCTGGGGCCAACGTCCTGACTTTC.

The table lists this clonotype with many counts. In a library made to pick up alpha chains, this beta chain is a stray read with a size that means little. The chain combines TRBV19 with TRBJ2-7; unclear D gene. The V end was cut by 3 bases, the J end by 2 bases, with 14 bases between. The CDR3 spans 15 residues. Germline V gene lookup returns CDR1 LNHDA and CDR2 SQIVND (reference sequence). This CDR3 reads CASSISTHSAYEQYF. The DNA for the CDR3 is TGTGCCAGTAGTATTTCGACTCATTCCGCCTACGAGCAGTACTTC.